This T cell receptor beta chain was obtained from a study of blood T cell repertoires in COVID-19. Study summary: Samples of COVID-19 (acute and convalescent) were obtained from the United States, Italy and Spain. Sample material is recorded as cDNA or gDNA derived from T cells, B-cell-depleted T cells, or PBMCs.

Authors' data handling: Scientists estimated how many nucleated cells there were by amplifying reference gene primers. The protocol was immunoSEQ multiplex PCR, while the TCRdb copy is restricted to in-frame clones and leaves out a portion. V and J calls and clone size are those listed in that table; D and trimming were worked out from the DNA. The sample contains approximately 230,000 clones, about 79% of which appear only once. This clone was picked up one time. CDR3 length: 17 residues. V dropped 5 bases and J dropped 1; count of bases not matched to a gene: 8. Germline loops: CDR1 SGHRS, CDR2 YFSETQ.

This TCR was sampled from a man older than 75 with acute or convalescent COVID-19. The sequenced sample consisted of peripheral blood. The chain combines TRBV5-1 with TRBJ2-7, with 14 bases lining up with TRBD2. The CDR3 nucleotides read TGCGCCAGCAGTCCAGGAGGGACTAGCGGGAGATCCTACGAGCAGTACTTC. This codes for CASSPGGTSGRSYEQYF.